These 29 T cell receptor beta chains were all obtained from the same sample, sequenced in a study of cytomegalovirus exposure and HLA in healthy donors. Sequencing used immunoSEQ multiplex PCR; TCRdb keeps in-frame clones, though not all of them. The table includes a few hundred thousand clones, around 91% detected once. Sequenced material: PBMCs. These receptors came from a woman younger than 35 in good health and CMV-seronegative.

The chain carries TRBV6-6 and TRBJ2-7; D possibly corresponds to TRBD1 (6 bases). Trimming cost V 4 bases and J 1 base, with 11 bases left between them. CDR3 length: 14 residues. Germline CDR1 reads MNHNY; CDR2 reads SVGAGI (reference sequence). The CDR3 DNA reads TGTGCCAGCAGTTCCCGACAGGTATCCTACGAGCAGTACTTC. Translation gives CASSSRQVSYEQYF.

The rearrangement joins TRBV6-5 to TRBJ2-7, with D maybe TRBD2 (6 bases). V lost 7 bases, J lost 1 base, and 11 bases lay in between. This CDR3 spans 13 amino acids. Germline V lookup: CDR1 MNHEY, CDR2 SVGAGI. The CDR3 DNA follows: TGTGCCAGCATTGCGCGGGGATCCTACGAGCAGTACTTC. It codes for CASIARGSYEQYF.

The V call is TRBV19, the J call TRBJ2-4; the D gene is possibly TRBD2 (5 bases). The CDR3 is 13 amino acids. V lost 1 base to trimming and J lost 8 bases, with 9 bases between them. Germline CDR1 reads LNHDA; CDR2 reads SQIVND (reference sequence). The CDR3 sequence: CASSIVGVDIQYF. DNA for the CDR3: TGTGCCAGTAGTATAGTCGGGGTTGACATTCAGTACTTC.

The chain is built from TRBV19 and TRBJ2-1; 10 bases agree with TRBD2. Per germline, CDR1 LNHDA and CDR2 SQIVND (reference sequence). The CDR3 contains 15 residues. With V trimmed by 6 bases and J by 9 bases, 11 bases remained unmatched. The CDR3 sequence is CASSKTSGAQGEQFF. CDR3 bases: TGTGCCAGTAGCAAAACTAGCGGGGCCCAAGGTGAGCAGTTCTTC.

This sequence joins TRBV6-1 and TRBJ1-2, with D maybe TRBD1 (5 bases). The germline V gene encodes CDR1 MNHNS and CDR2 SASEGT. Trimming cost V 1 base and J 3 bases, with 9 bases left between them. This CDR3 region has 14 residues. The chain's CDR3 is CASSEVGPDYGYTF. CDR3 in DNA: TGTGCCAGCAGTGAAGTGGGGCCTGACTATGGCTACACCTTC.

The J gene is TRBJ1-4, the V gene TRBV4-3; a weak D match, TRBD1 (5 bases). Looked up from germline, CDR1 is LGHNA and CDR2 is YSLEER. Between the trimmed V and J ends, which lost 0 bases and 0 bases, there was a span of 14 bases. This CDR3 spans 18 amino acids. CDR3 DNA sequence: TGCGCCAGCAGCCAAGATATTGACAGAGCTGCAACTAATGAAAAACTGTTTTTT. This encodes CASSQDIDRAATNEKLFF.

The CDR3 here is CASSPRQPQHF. In nucleotides, the CDR3 is TGTGCCAGCAGCCCGAGGCAGCCCCAGCATTTT. The rearrangement links TRBV21-1 to TRBJ1-5. TRBV21-1 is a pseudogene. This CDR3 comprises 11 residues.

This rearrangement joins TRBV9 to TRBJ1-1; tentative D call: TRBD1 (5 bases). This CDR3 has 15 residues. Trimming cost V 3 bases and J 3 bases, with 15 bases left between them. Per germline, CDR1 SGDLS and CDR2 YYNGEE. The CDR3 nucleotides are TGTGCCAGCAGCGCCCGGGGGAGGGGTGACACTGAAGCTTTCTTT. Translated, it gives CASSARGRGDTEAFF.

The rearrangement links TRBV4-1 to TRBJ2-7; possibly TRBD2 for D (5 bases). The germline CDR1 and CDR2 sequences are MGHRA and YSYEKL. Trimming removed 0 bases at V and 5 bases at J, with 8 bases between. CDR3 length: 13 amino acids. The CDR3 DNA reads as TGCGCCAGCAGCCAAGATCGGGGAAACGAGCAGTACGTC. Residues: CASSQDRGNEQYV.

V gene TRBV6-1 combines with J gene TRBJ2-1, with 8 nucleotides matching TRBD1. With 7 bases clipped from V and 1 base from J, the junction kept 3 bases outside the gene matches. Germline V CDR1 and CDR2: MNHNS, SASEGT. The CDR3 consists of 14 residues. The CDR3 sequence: CASNRQGSYNEQFF. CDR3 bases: TGTGCCAGCAATAGACAGGGGTCCTACAATGAGCAGTTCTTC.

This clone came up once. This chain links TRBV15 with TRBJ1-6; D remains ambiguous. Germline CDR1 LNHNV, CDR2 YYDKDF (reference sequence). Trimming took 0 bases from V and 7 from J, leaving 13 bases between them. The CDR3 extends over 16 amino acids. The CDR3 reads CATSRDREPPNSPLHF. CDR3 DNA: TGTGCCACCAGCAGAGATCGAGAGCCTCCCAATTCACCCCTCCACTTT.

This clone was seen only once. The CDR3 protein is CASSYGTVTNEKLFF. As DNA, the CDR3 is TGTGCCAGCAGTTACGGGACAGTGACTAATGAAAAACTGTTTTTT. The chain uses TRBV6-5 and TRBJ1-4; TRBD1 matches 7 bases. V shed 2 bases, J shed 2 bases, and the junction held 2 bases outside the gene matches. CDR3 length: 15 amino acids. Germline V gene lookup returns CDR1 MNHEY and CDR2 SVGAGI.

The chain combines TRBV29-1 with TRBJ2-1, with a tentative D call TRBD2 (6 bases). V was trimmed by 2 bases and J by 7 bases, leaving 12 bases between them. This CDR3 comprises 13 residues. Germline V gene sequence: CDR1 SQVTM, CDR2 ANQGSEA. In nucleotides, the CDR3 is TGCAGCGTTGAAAGGGAGGCGGGGAATGAGCAGTTCTTC. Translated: CSVEREAGNEQFF.

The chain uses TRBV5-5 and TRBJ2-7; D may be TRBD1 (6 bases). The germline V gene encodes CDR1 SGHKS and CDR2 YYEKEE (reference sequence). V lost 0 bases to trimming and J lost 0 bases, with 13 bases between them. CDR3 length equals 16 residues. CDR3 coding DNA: TGTGCCAGCAGCTTGGCAGGACAGCCGAGCTCCTACGAGCAGTACTTC. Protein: CASSLAGQPSSYEQYF.

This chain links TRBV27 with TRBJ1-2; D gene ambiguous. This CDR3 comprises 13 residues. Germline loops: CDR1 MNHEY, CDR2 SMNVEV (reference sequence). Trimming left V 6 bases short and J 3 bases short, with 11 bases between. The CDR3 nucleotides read TGTGCCAGCAGCATTTCGGGTGACTATGGCTACACCTTC. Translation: CASSISGDYGYTF.

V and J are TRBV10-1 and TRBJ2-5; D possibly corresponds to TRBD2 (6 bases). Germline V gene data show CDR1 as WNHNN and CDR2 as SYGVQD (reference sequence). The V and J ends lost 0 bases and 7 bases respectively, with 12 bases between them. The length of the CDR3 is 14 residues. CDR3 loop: CASSESSGEGTQYF. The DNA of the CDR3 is TGCGCCAGCAGTGAGTCTTCGGGGGAAGGGACCCAGTACTTC.

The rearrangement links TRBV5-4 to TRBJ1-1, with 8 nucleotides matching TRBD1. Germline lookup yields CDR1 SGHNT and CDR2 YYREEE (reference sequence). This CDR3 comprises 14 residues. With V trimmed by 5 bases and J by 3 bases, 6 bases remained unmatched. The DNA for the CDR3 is TGTGCCAGCAGATTCCAGGGGGCAGACACTGAAGCTTTCTTT. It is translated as CASRFQGADTEAFF.

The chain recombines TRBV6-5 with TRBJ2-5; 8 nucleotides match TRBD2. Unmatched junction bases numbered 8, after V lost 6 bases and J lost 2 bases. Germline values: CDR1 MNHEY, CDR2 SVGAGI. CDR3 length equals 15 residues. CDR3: CASRKELAEQETQYF. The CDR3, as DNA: TGTGCCAGCAGGAAGGAACTAGCGGAGCAAGAGACCCAGTACTTC.

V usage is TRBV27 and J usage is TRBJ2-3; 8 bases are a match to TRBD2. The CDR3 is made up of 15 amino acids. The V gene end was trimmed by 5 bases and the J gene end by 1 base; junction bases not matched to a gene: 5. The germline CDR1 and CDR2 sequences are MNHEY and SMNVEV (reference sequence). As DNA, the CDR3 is TGTGCCAGCAGTAAAGGACTAGCCGGCACAGATACGCAGTATTTT. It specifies CASSKGLAGTDTQYF.

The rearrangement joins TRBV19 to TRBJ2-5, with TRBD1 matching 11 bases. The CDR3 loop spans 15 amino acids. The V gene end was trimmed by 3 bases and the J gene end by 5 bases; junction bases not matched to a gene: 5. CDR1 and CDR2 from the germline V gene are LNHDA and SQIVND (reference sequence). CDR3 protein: CASSIADRGLETQYF. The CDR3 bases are TGTGCCAGTAGTATTGCGGACAGGGGGCTTGAGACCCAGTACTTC.

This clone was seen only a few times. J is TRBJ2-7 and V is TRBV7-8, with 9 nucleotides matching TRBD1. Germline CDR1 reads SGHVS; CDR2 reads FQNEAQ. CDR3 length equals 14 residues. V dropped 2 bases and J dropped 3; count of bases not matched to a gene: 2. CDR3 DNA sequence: TGTGCCAGCAGCTTAAGGGACAGGGACTACGAGCAGTACGTC. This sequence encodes CASSLRDRDYEQYV.

CDR3 region: CASSGEGAHYEQYF. The CDR3 region has the DNA TGTGCCAGCAGCGGTGAGGGGGCGCATTACGAGCAGTACTTC. The chain employs TRBV9 and TRBJ2-7; 7 positions match TRBD1. CDR1 SGDLS and CDR2 YYNGEE come from the germline V gene. The trim removed 3 bases at V and 4 bases at J, leaving 7 bases unmatched. The CDR3 length is 14 residues.

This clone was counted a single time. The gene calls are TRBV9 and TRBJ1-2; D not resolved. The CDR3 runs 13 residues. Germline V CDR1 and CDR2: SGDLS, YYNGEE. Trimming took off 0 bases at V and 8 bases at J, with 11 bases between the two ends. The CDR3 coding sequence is TGTGCCAGCAGCGTAGAAGGAGGCGGAGGCTACACCTTC. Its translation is CASSVEGGGGYTF.

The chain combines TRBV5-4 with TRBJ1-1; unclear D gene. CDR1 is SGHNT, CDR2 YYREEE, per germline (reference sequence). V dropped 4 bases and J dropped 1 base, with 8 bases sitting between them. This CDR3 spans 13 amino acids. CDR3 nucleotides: TGTGCCAGCAGCCCGCACACGAACACTGAAGCTTTCTTT. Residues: CASSPHTNTEAFF.

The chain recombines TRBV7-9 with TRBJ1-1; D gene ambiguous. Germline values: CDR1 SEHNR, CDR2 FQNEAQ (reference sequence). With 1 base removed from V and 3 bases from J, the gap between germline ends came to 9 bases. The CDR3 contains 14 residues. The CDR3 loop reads CASSLVGSDTEAFF. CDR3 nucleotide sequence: TGTGCCAGCAGCTTAGTCGGGAGTGACACTGAAGCTTTCTTT.

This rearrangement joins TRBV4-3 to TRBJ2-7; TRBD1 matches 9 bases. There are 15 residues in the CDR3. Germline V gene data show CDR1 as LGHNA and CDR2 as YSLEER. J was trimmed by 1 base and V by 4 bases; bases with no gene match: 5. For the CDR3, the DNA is TGCGCCAGCAGCCCTAGGACAGGGGCGTCCTACGAGCAGTACTTC. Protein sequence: CASSPRTGASYEQYF.

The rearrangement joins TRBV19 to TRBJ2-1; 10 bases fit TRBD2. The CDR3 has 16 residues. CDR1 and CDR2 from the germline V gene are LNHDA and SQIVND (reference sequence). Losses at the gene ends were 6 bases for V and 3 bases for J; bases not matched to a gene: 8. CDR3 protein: CASSDSSGGFYNEQFF. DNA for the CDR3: TGTGCCAGTAGCGATAGTAGCGGGGGGTTCTACAATGAGCAGTTCTTC.

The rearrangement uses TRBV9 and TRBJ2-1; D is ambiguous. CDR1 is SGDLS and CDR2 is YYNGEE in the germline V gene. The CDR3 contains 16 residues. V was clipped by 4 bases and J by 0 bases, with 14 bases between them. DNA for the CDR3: TGTGCCAGCAGCCTTAAAGCGCTGAGCTCCTACAATGAGCAGTTCTTC. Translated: CASSLKALSSYNEQFF. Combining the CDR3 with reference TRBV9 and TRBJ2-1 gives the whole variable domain DSGVTQTPKHLITATGQRVTLRCSPRSGDLSVYWYQQSLDQGLQFLIQYYNGEERAKGNILERFSAQQFPDLHSELNLSSLELGDSALYFCASSLKALSSYNEQFFGPGTRLTVL.

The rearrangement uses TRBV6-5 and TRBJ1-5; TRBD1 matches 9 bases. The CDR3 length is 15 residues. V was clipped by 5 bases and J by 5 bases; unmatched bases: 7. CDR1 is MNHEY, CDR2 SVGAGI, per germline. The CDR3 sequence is CASSPLQGAYQPQHF. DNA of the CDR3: TGTGCCAGCAGTCCCCTACAGGGGGCCTATCAGCCCCAGCATTTT.